The present T cell receptor (beta chain) was sequenced within a study of beta chain features in type 1 diabetes. All of the isolated RNA was reverse transcribed, so expressed TCRB transcripts were sequenced. TCRdb's table, derived via immunoSEQ multiplex PCR, lists solely in-frame clones and lacks some. The sample includes some 150,000 clones, approximately 13% seen only once; the top ten take around 1.4%. As to this clone: Its matching antigen is unknown.

Study outcomes and limitations: A moderate, significant TCRB CDR3 shortening appeared in type 1 diabetes across four CD4+ subsets.

CDR1 is SQVTM, CDR2 ANQGSEA, per germline. CDR3 length: 13 amino acids. The V end lost 3 bases, the J end lost 2 bases, and 11 bases lay between the germline ends. The clonotype was recovered from a man aged 18 to 35 with type 1 diabetes. The chain links TRBV29-1 to TRBJ2-7; D gene unclear. Sequencing used central memory CD4+ T cells from blood. CDR3 sequence: CSVDLADTYEQYF. The DNA for the CDR3 is TGCAGCGTTGATTTGGCAGACACCTACGAGCAGTACTTC.